This TCR beta chain derives from a study of blood T cell repertoires in COVID-19. Study information: The United States, Italy and Spain supplied acute and convalescent COVID-19 samples. T cells, B-cell-depleted T cells, or PBMCs provided the cDNA or gDNA that served as material.

Between the trimmed V and J ends, which lost 6 bases and 4 bases, there was a span of 10 bases. Germline V gene data show CDR1 as MNHEY and CDR2 as SVGAGI. The CDR3 runs 12 residues. Clones were sequenced by immunoSEQ multiplex PCR, and TCRdb holds only the in-frame ones, with some missing. The sample holds some 670,000 clones, approximately 90% seen once. The source material was peripheral blood. The sequence came from a woman aged 18-29 years with acute or convalescent COVID-19. The V call is TRBV6-5, the J call TRBJ2-7, with a possible D match to TRBD2 (7 bases). CDR3 sequence reads: CASSRGAYEQYF. CDR3 nucleotides: TGTGCCAGCAGCCGGGGGGCATACGAGCAGTACTTC.